This TCR beta chain was retrieved from a study of T cell repertoires in cytomegalovirus infection. Turning to the study itself: It can be stated that public TCR beta signatures indicated CMV infection as well as a matching HLA type. Study-level findings and limits: Carriers of CMV plus the relevant HLA were identified by cumulative public TCR beta family frequency. CMV-specific HLA-C-restricted TCR beta clonotypes dominated the ex vivo response.

Regarding this clonotype: The antigen remains unidentified.

Using its own MiXCR run on the reads, TCRdb lists one record per CDR3 protein. The data contain over 85,000 distinct CDR3 sequences, 16% of them singletons. The sequence was collected from a human donor in good health (CMV status not recorded). Some clones in this sample may be carry-over from other donors' samples. What was sequenced was PBMCs.

CDR3: CASSVATGLSGEEQFF. The CDR3 nucleotides read TGTGCCAGCAGCGTAGCTACGGGGCTCTCGGGGGAGGAGCAGTTCTTC. The chain couples TRBV9 to TRBJ2-1; maybe TRBD2 (6 bases). CDR1 SGDLS and CDR2 YYNGEE come from the germline V gene. Deletions cut 0 bases from V and 10 bases from J, with 20 bases between. This CDR3 comprises 16 residues.